The 17 T cell receptor beta chains below come from one sample, sequenced in a study of shared clonotypes between healthy human individuals. Produced via immunoSEQ multiplex PCR; TCRdb's table is partial and in-frame only. This sample has millions of clones, with about 92% found just once. Sequencing was performed on naive CD4+ T cells from PBMCs. Subset of the sample: CD45RA+ positively selected. The receptors stem from a man aged 18 to 29 in good health. Some clones in this sample may be carry-over from other donors' samples.

The chain carries TRBV7-3 and TRBJ1-1; 10 nucleotides line up with TRBD1. V trimming: 5 bases; J trimming: 2 bases; junction bases outside the gene matches: 5. The CDR3 is made up of 15 amino acids. Germline V gene lookup returns CDR1 SGHTA and CDR2 FQGTGA. The CDR3 sequence is CASSPWDRGNTEAFF. In nucleotides, the CDR3 is TGTGCCAGCAGCCCATGGGACAGGGGAAACACTGAAGCTTTCTTT.

The chain employs TRBV2 and TRBJ2-7; 10 bases map to TRBD2. In germline, CDR1 is SNHLY, CDR2 FYNNEI. This CDR3 spans 14 amino acids. With 10 bases clipped from V and 5 bases from J, the junction kept 11 bases outside the gene matches. For the CDR3, the DNA is TGTGCCACCAGGGTAGCGGGAGGAGGGAACGAGCAGTACTTC. As protein: CATRVAGGGNEQYF.

The chain has TRBV5-4 and TRBJ2-7; TRBD2 matches at 7 bases. The CDR3 is 17 residues long. The V gene's germline CDR1 is SGHNT and CDR2 YYREEE (reference sequence). V shed 2 bases, J shed 2 bases, and the junction held 13 bases outside the gene matches. In nucleotides, the CDR3 is TGTGCCAGCAGCTTCTCTTTGCGTACTAGCGTCGCCTACGAGCAGTACTTC. It is translated as CASSFSLRTSVAYEQYF.

The V call is TRBV19, the J call TRBJ2-7; tentative D call: TRBD1 (6 bases). Trimming shortened V by 3 bases and J by 0 bases, and 12 bases separated the two germline ends. The V gene's germline CDR1 is LNHDA and CDR2 SQIVND (reference sequence). This CDR3 contains 15 residues. The CDR3: CASSIGSGASYEQYF. The DNA of the CDR3 is TGTGCCAGTAGTATCGGGTCAGGGGCCTCCTACGAGCAGTACTTC.

The CDR3 reads CASSWLGQSSYEQYF. CDR3 nucleotides: TGTGCCAGCAGTTGGTTGGGGCAGAGCTCCTACGAGCAGTACTTC. This chain joins TRBV27 and TRBJ2-7, with TRBD1 as a possible D gene (5 bases). Germline V CDR1 and CDR2: MNHEY, SMNVEV (reference sequence). CDR3 length equals 15 residues. Between the trimmed V and J ends, which lost 4 bases and 0 bases, there was a span of 13 bases.

The genes are TRBV6-5 and TRBJ2-7, with 10 bases identical to TRBD1. The length of the CDR3 is 15 residues. J gave up 5 bases and V 6 bases, and 10 bases lay outside the gene matches. In germline, CDR1 is MNHEY, CDR2 SVGAGI. The CDR3 sequence: CASSYVGQGNHEQYF. The CDR3 bases are TGTGCCAGCAGCTACGTGGGACAGGGGAACCACGAGCAGTACTTC.

The chain has TRBV18 and TRBJ1-1; D possibly corresponds to TRBD1 (5 bases). Trimming took 3 bases from V and 4 from J, leaving 18 bases between them. The CDR3 loop spans 16 amino acids. Germline CDR1 and CDR2: KGHSH and LQKENI. In DNA form, the CDR3 reads TGTGCCAGCTCACCGAGGACCCGGGGGGGGAGCACTGAAGCTTTCTTT. This translates into CASSPRTRGGSTEAFF.

CDR3 nucleotide sequence: TGTGCCAGCACCTCTGTAGCGGGATTCACAGATACGCAGTATTTT. It translates to CASTSVAGFTDTQYF. The chain has TRBV28 and TRBJ2-3, with TRBD2 matching 8 bases. The CDR3 has 15 residues. The germline CDR1 and CDR2 sequences are MDHEN and SYDVKM. V gave up 7 bases and J gave up 2 bases; unmatched junction bases: 8.

This rearrangement joins TRBV6-5 to TRBJ2-1; no clear D. Trimming shortened V by 5 bases and J by 0 bases, and 8 bases separated the two germline ends. The CDR3 is 14 amino acids. Looked up from germline, CDR1 is MNHEY and CDR2 is SVGAGI. The CDR3 coding sequence is TGTGCCAGCAGTCCTACCAGCTCCTACAATGAGCAGTTCTTC. It codes for CASSPTSSYNEQFF.

The chain has TRBV6-1 and TRBJ2-3; D is uncertain. Germline V gives CDR1 MNHNS, CDR2 SASEGT. This CDR3 is built from 14 residues. Between the trimmed V and J ends, which lost 8 bases and 0 bases, there was a span of 12 bases. The CDR3, as DNA: TGTGCCAGCCGCGAGGTTTCTAGCACAGATACGCAGTATTTT. Translation gives CASREVSSTDTQYF.

The chain carries TRBV12-5 and TRBJ2-7; weak D call: TRBD1 (6 bases). This CDR3 contains 12 residues. Germline V CDR1 and CDR2: LGHNT, FRNRAP. Trimming pared 5 bases from V and 3 bases from J, leaving 8 bases between. The CDR3 here is CASGRTVYEQYF. The CDR3 nucleotides are TGTGCTAGTGGTCGGACAGTCTACGAGCAGTACTTC. The full variable domain, in which reference TRBV12-5 and TRBJ2-7 provide the parts outside the CDR3, is DARVTQTPRHKVTEMGQEVTMRCQPILGHNTVFWYRQTMMQGLELLAYFRNRAPLDDSGMPKDRFSAEMPDATLATLKIQPSEPRDSAVYFCASGRTVYEQYFGPGTRLTVT.

This sequence joins TRBV27 and TRBJ2-4; D remains unclear. This CDR3 comprises 14 residues. V shed 5 bases and J shed 6 bases, with 14 bases lying between them. CDR1 is MNHEY and CDR2 is SMNVEV in the germline V gene (reference sequence). CDR3 sequence reads: CASSATRPGNIQYF. The DNA for the CDR3 is TGTGCCAGCAGTGCGACACGGCCGGGAAACATTCAGTACTTC.

The genes are TRBV10-3 and TRBJ1-2, with D possibly TRBD1 on 5 matching bases. There are 14 residues in the CDR3. V was clipped by 5 bases and J by 8 bases, with 18 bases between them. Looked up from germline, CDR1 is ENHRY and CDR2 is SYGVKD. In DNA, the CDR3 is TGTGCCATCAGTCTTGAACGGGGGGTAGGCGGCTACACCTTC. As protein: CAISLERGVGGYTF.

On this clone: The sample contains more than one DNA sequence encoding this CDR3. The chain carries TRBV5-1 and TRBJ2-1; no clear D gene. Germline CDR1 SGHRS, CDR2 YFSETQ. The length of the CDR3 is 13 residues. V was trimmed by 0 bases and J by 4 bases, leaving 5 bases between them. The CDR3 nucleotides read TGCGCCAGCAGCTTGGAACGGTACAATGAGCAGTTCTTC. This sequence encodes CASSLERYNEQFF.

V gene TRBV5-1 combines with J gene TRBJ2-7; TRBD2 agrees at 7 bases. Germline trimming cut 4 bases from V and 0 bases from J; bases unmatched to any gene: 7. The CDR3 sequence is 15 residues long. The germline gives CDR1 SGHRS, CDR2 YFSETQ. CDR3 sequence (DNA): TGCGCCAGCAGCCCTAGAGGGGAGGGCTCCTACGAGCAGTACTTC. This codes for CASSPRGEGSYEQYF.

With respect to this clone: Other DNA sequences in this specimen translate into the identical CDR3. V usage is TRBV5-1 and J usage is TRBJ1-1; D is unclear. Germline V gene data show CDR1 as SGHRS and CDR2 as YFSETQ. V was pared by 1 base and J by 0 bases, with 10 bases between. The CDR3 has 15 amino acids. CDR3 in amino acids: CASSLTGSLNTEAFF. The CDR3 DNA reads as TGCGCCAGCAGCTTGACCGGGTCCTTGAACACTGAAGCTTTCTTT.

The sample holds one count of this clone. The chain has TRBV11-2 and TRBJ1-1, with no clear D. This CDR3 contains 13 residues. The germline V gene encodes CDR1 SGHAT and CDR2 FQNNGV. The V and J ends lost 5 bases and 5 bases respectively, with 12 bases between them. CDR3 sequence reads: CASSLYRSTEAFF. DNA for the CDR3: TGTGCCAGCAGCCTCTACCGGTCGACTGAAGCTTTCTTT. Filled out from reference TRBV11-2 and TRBJ1-1, the complete variable domain reads EAGVAQSPRYKIIEKRQSVAFWCNPISGHATLYWYQQILGQGPKLLIQFQNNGVVDDSQLPKDRFSAERLKGVDSTLKIQPAKLEDSAVYLCASSLYRSTEAFFGQGTRLTVV.